Below are 14 T cell receptor beta chains sequenced from a single sample in a study of CD8 T cells in ankylosing spondylitis (TCRdb year 2017). The paper as a whole reports these results and caveats: Blood from ankylosing spondylitis patients appeared to be characterized by a TCR beta motif made up of several highly homologous amino acid variants.

Library prep was done by 5' RACE. This sample was sequenced with an Illumina HiSeq 2500. Using fastp trimming at Q25 and MiXCR clonotype assembly, TCRdb reanalyzed the public sequencing data and kept in-frame beta chains. Each entry is one CDR3 protein sequence, shown with its most common DNA and genes. The sample includes about 330,000 distinct CDR3 sequences, with roughly 8% observed a single time. The top ten clonotypes cover roughly 15% of the sample. The antigens these receptors bind are not known. The sample consisted of blood, either unsorted or a sorted T cell fraction (not recorded which). All receptors derive from a male donor with ankylosing spondylitis.

This clonotype came up a few times. This rearrangement joins TRBV29-1 to TRBJ2-1; 7 nucleotides match TRBD1. The CDR3 length is 15 residues. Trimming cost V 0 bases and J 1 base; bases outside gene matches: 3. Germline V CDR1 and CDR2: SQVTM, ANQGSEA. CDR3 in amino acids: CSVEEVRGSYNEQFF. The CDR3 DNA sequence: TGCAGCGTTGAAGAGGTCAGGGGGTCCTACAATGAGCAGTTCTTC.

The sample holds a few counts of this clonotype. The chain links TRBV3-1 to TRBJ1-1, with 7 positions matching TRBD1. Losses at the gene ends were 1 base for V and 2 bases for J; bases not matched to a gene: 7. The CDR3 loop spans 16 amino acids. CDR1 LGHDT and CDR2 YNNKEL come from the germline V gene (reference sequence). The CDR3 reads CASSQARGTANTEAFF. For the CDR3, the DNA is TGTGCCAGCAGCCAAGCACGAGGGACAGCTAACACTGAAGCTTTCTTT.

The CDR3 region is CASSQGPLSNLLYNEQFF. In nucleotides, the CDR3 is TGTGCCAGCAGCCAAGGGCCCCTTAGCAATCTCCTTTACAATGAGCAGTTCTTC. The V and J genes are TRBV4-2 and TRBJ2-1, with D unclear. V dropped 1 base and J dropped 4 bases, with 20 bases sitting between them. The germline V gene has CDR1 LGHNA and CDR2 YNFKEQ. The CDR3 sequence is 18 residues long.

This clonotype was seen a few times. This chain's CDR3 is CSARTGGFYEQYF. CDR3 nucleotides: TGCAGTGCTAGGACAGGGGGATTCTACGAGCAGTACTTC. The V call is TRBV20-1, the J call TRBJ2-7, with 9 nucleotides matching TRBD1. The germline CDR1 and CDR2 sequences are DFQATT and SNEGSKA (reference sequence). The J segment lost 3 bases and the V segment lost 3 bases, leaving 3 bases of the junction unmatched. This CDR3 has 13 amino acids.

As to this clonotype: A read error is possible here, since a much larger clone lies one base away. This chain links TRBV18 with TRBJ2-6, with D uncertain. Germline V CDR1 and CDR2: KGHSH, LQKENI. There are 15 residues in the CDR3. V gave up 1 base and J gave up 13 bases, with 17 bases separating them. For the CDR3, the DNA is TGTGCCAGCTCACCACAGGCAGAACCTCGAGTGGTCCTGACTTTC. This translates into CASSPQAEPRVVLTF.

In its sample, this clonotype was seen many times. The chain recombines TRBV7-8 with TRBJ1-1, with D hard to call. Trimming cost V 5 bases and J 1 base, with 23 bases left between them. The CDR3 sequence is 18 residues long. From germline, CDR1 is SGHVS and CDR2 FQNEAQ. The DNA of the CDR3 is TGTGCCAGCAGCCCGGGGAAGTGGCAGGCGGTAAAGAACACTGAAGCTTTCTTT. Protein product: CASSPGKWQAVKNTEAFF.

This clonotype turned up a few times. CDR3 nucleotide sequence: TGTGCCATCAGGGGGCGTGGGGCCAACGTCCTGACTTTC. This translates into CAIRGRGANVLTF. The V call is TRBV7-9, the J call TRBJ2-6; 8 nucleotides align to TRBD1. Germline CDR1 and CDR2: SEHNR and FQNEAQ (reference sequence). The V and J ends lost 10 bases and 3 bases, in that order; junction bases with no gene match: 2. The CDR3 is made up of 13 amino acids.

This clonotype has a handful of counts. V gene TRBV5-1 combines with J gene TRBJ1-1; 7 bases are shared with TRBD1. The J segment lost 6 bases and the V segment lost 4 bases, leaving 15 bases of the junction unmatched. Germline-derived CDR1 and CDR2 are SGHRS and YFSETQ. The CDR3 runs 16 residues. The chain's CDR3 is CASSLTRARQGAEAFF. CDR3 in DNA: TGCGCCAGCAGCCTGACTAGGGCCCGACAGGGTGCTGAAGCTTTCTTT.

This clonotype was picked up many times. This chain uses TRBV5-1 with TRBJ2-3; D call uncertain. The germline CDR1 and CDR2 sequences are SGHRS and YFSETQ. The CDR3 totals 15 residues. The V end was cut by 0 bases, the J end by 0 bases, with 8 bases between. The DNA for the CDR3 is TGCGCCAGCAGCTTGGCCCTTCCTAGCACAGATACGCAGTATTTT. Its protein is CASSLALPSTDTQYF.

Many counts were recorded for this clonotype. V and J are TRBV20-1 and TRBJ2-5; D is uncertain. Germline V gives CDR1 DFQATT, CDR2 SNEGSKA (reference sequence). V shed 6 bases and J shed 2 bases, with 16 bases lying between them. The CDR3 loop spans 14 amino acids. The CDR3, as DNA: TGCAGTGCCCCCACCCTCACAGAGCAAGAGACCCAGTACTTC. Translating it yields CSAPTLTEQETQYF.

The gene calls are TRBV7-9 and TRBJ2-7, with TRBD2 identical over 7 bases. This CDR3 has 15 residues. J was trimmed by 7 bases and V by 5 bases; bases with no gene match: 14. CDR1 is SEHNR and CDR2 is FQNEAQ in the germline V gene (reference sequence). CDR3 amino acids: CASSPSRDYRWEQYF. In DNA, the CDR3 is TGTGCCAGCAGCCCCTCCCGGGACTACCGCTGGGAGCAGTACTTC.

This clonotype was found many times. This rearrangement joins TRBV12-3 or TRBV12-4 to TRBJ2-5; tentatively, D is TRBD2 (6 bases). With 4 bases removed from V and 4 bases from J, the gap between germline ends came to 19 bases. The CDR3 covers 16 residues. CDR3 in DNA: TGTGCCAGCAGTTCCCCCACGCGGGGATTCGGAGAGACCCAGTACTTC. Residues: CASSSPTRGFGETQYF.

The V and J genes are TRBV10-3 and TRBJ2-1; 14 bases fit TRBD2. Per the germline V gene, CDR1 is ENHRY and CDR2 is SYGVKD. The CDR3 covers 15 residues. The V gene end was trimmed by 8 bases and the J gene end by 9 bases; junction bases not matched to a gene: 9. The CDR3 loop reads CAIAGLAGEVSEQFF. CDR3 nucleotide sequence: TGTGCCATCGCGGGACTAGCGGGAGAGGTCAGTGAGCAGTTCTTC.

V and J are TRBV7-9 and TRBJ2-1; no definite D call. Germline assignment: CDR1 SEHNR and CDR2 FQNEAQ (reference sequence). The V and J ends lost 7 bases and 7 bases respectively, with 14 bases between them. This CDR3 comprises 13 residues. The CDR3 bases are TGTGCCAGCAACTTTAGAGCCGATAATGAGCAGTTCTTC. Its translation is CASNFRADNEQFF.